Only one count was recorded for the clone carrying this T cell receptor beta chain. Its antigen remains unidentified. This entry is derived from a study of shared clonotypes between healthy human individuals. Study context: Two women and a few men aged 18 to 49 served as donors. Study-level results: The generation probabilities recorded for non-shared clonotypes fell below those of clonotypes shared by all four donors. Generally, naive subsets (rather than memory subsets) showed larger estimated richness.

Clones were read by immunoSEQ multiplex PCR, and TCRdb kept only the in-frame ones, dropping some. Altogether some 2,500,000 clones are present, 92% being singletons, with the ten largest covering around 0.38%. The CDR3 has 14 amino acids. CDR1 and CDR2 from the germline V gene are SEHNR and FQNEAQ (reference sequence). The junction had 8 bases not matched to a gene; V was cut back by 5 bases and J by 7 bases. The sequencing sample was made of naive CD4+ T cells from PBMCs. The subset was: CD45RA+ positively selected. The rearrangement links TRBV7-9 to TRBJ1-2; 9 bases align to TRBD1. This sequence was found in a man younger than 35 in good health. Some clones in this sample may be carry-over from other donors' samples. In DNA, the CDR3 is TGTGCCAGCAGCCGGACAGGGGCGCCCCGTGGCTACACCTTC. Amino acids: CASSRTGAPRGYTF.